This T cell receptor (beta chain) was documented in a study of T cell repertoires in cytomegalovirus infection. Whole-study context: Public TCR beta signatures were indicative of both CMV infection and a matching HLA type. Whole-study findings and limits: The ex vivo response showed dominance by HLA-C-restricted CMV-specific TCR beta clonotypes.

The CDR3 has 12 residues. Germline-derived CDR1 and CDR2 are SGHTA and FQGNSA. V was pared by 5 bases and J by 9 bases, with 11 bases between. This clonotype was seen many times. No antigen is known for it. MiXCR was run by TCRdb on the reads, yielding one entry per CDR3 protein. Altogether roughly 300,000 distinct CDR3 sequences are present, 9% to 9.5% being singletons, with the ten largest covering about 4.5%. Sequenced sample: PBMCs. The J gene is TRBJ1-5, the V gene TRBV7-2, with TRBD1 as a possible D gene (5 bases). The clonotype was recovered from a human donor in good health (CMV status not recorded). Some clones in this sample may be carry-over from other donors' samples. CDR3: CASSRLGGPQHF. The CDR3 DNA follows: TGTGCCAGCAGCCGGCTTGGGGGGCCCCAGCATTTT.